This record concerns one T cell receptor beta chain sequence. The antigen is not known. PCR involved 60 Vbeta and 13 Jbeta primers. Sequencing used immunoSEQ multiplex PCR; TCRdb keeps in-frame clones, though not all of them. The sample yields 180,000 or so clones, 80% to 90% seen once. The data were taken from a study of cytomegalovirus exposure and HLA in healthy donors. General observations from the study: Rare sequences made up most TCRs, while some public TCRs were found in many donors. The authors listed 150 to 200 TCR beta chains as cytomegalovirus-associated. CMV antigen specificity of three CMV-associated chains was confirmed in vitro. In a later analysis, specific HLA alleles were associated with 15,000 to 20,000 TCR beta sequences at a 0.05 false discovery rate.

CDR1 is KGHSH and CDR2 is LQKENI in the germline V gene. This CDR3 is 15 amino acids long. Trimming removed 2 bases from V and 1 base from J, with 10 bases in between. This TCR derives from a man aged 18 to 29 in good health and CMV-seropositive. Sequencing used PBMCs. The chain has TRBV18 and TRBJ2-3, with D perhaps TRBD2 (6 bases). The CDR3 DNA follows: TGTGCCAGCTCACCAAATGCGGGGCGCACAGATACGCAGTATTTT. It specifies CASSPNAGRTDTQYF.